The sequence of this T cell receptor (beta chain) was determined in a study of blood T cell repertoires in COVID-19. About the research overall: The United States, Italy and Spain supplied acute and convalescent COVID-19 samples.

CDR1 is LNHDA, CDR2 SQIVND, per germline (reference sequence). J gave up 2 bases and V 3 bases, and 12 bases lay outside the gene matches. This CDR3 is 18 amino acids long. In the study's own analysis: Quantification of nucleated cells was approximated via reference gene primer amplification. Assay: immunoSEQ multiplex PCR; the TCRdb copy retains only in-frame clones and omits some. V and J calls and clone size are as listed in that table; D and trimming were resolved from the DNA. The sample has tens of thousands of clones; 88% are singletons. The sequence was collected from a man aged 65-85 years with acute or convalescent COVID-19. The V call is TRBV19, the J call TRBJ2-7; TRBD2 matches at 11 bases. The specimen sequenced was peripheral blood. The CDR3, as DNA: TGTGCCAGTAGTATGCGTAGGCTAGCGGGAGGATCCGCCTACGAGCAGTACTTC. This codes for CASSMRRLAGGSAYEQYF.